A single sample gave rise to the 29 T cell receptor beta chains below, sequenced in a study of T cells in Graves' hyperthyroidism and ophthalmopathy. Amplified regions were TCR beta CDR3 sequences from RNA transcripts. RT-PCR in the first round (using the HTBI primer set) targeted the TCR CDR3. MiXCR was run by TCRdb on the multiplex PCR reads, yielding one entry per CDR3 protein. Among 300,000 to 350,000 distinct CDR3 sequences listed, about 18% were seen once. Specimen: blood. The receptors were gathered from a woman in her forties or fifties with Graves' hyperthyroidism.

This clonotype has a count of ten or more. V is TRBV28 and J is TRBJ1-2; D perhaps matches TRBD1 (6 bases). The CDR3 sequence is 13 residues long. The V gene's germline CDR1 is MDHEN and CDR2 SYDVKM. V lost 7 bases and J lost 4, with 13 bases in between. Written as DNA, the CDR3 is TGTGCCAGCAACACAGGGAAGCCCTATGGCTACACCTTC. Protein product: CASNTGKPYGYTF.

The chain uses TRBV4-1 and TRBJ1-6; 9 positions agree with TRBD1. The CDR3 sequence is 15 residues long. Germline lookup yields CDR1 MGHRA and CDR2 YSYEKL. V gave up 2 bases and J gave up 8 bases; unmatched junction bases: 4. CDR3 nucleotide sequence: TGCGCCAGCAGCCAACCGGACAGGGGTGATTCACCCCTCCACTTT. Its protein is CASSQPDRGDSPLHF.

Many counts were recorded for this clonotype. This rearrangement joins TRBV28 to TRBJ1-2, with 12 bases aligning to TRBD1. Germline CDR1 and CDR2: MDHEN and SYDVKM. The CDR3 is 17 amino acids. The junction had 14 bases not matched to a gene; V was cut back by 5 bases and J by 7 bases. The CDR3 loop reads CASSPLLSGTGGGGYTF. The CDR3 nucleotides are TGTGCCAGCAGTCCCCTCCTTTCCGGGACAGGGGGCGGTGGCTACACCTTC.

J is TRBJ2-2 and V is TRBV6-5; no definite D call. CDR3 size: 14 residues. V lost 0 bases to trimming and J lost 2 bases, with 4 bases between them. Germline V gives CDR1 MNHEY, CDR2 SVGAGI. CDR3 DNA: TGTGCCAGCAGTTACTCTAGAAACACCGGGGAGCTGTTTTTT. This codes for CASSYSRNTGELFF.

V usage is TRBV10-3 and J usage is TRBJ1-4, with TRBD1 identical over 9 bases. Germline-derived CDR1 and CDR2 are ENHRY and SYGVKD. With V trimmed by 10 bases and J by 5 bases, 5 bases remained unmatched. The CDR3 contains 13 residues. The CDR3 sequence is CATWDRVNEKLFF. The CDR3 nucleotides are TGTGCCACCTGGGACAGGGTGAATGAAAAACTGTTTTTT.

This clonotype was detected only a few times. The V call is TRBV6-1, the J call TRBJ2-2, with D tentatively TRBD2 (5 bases). Germline lookup yields CDR1 MNHNS and CDR2 SASEGT. V dropped 6 bases and J dropped 0 bases, with 14 bases sitting between them. This CDR3 has 16 amino acids. CDR3 in DNA: TGTGCCAGCAGCGGGGATCCGGACTCGAACACCGGGGAGCTGTTTTTT. This sequence encodes CASSGDPDSNTGELFF.

The chain has TRBV27 and TRBJ2-7; 14 nucleotides line up with TRBD2. The length of the CDR3 is 15 residues. The germline gives CDR1 MNHEY, CDR2 SMNVEV (reference sequence). V lost 5 bases, J lost 6 bases, and 6 bases stayed unmatched. For the CDR3, the DNA is TGTGCCAGCAGTCGACTAGCGGGAGGGCCGGGCGAGCAGTACTTC. Its protein product is CASSRLAGGPGEQYF.

The V call is TRBV7-9, the J call TRBJ2-5, with D unresolved. V was shortened by 5 bases and J by 5 bases, with 9 bases between the two germline ends. Looked up from germline, CDR1 is SEHNR and CDR2 is FQNEAQ (reference sequence). The CDR3 covers 12 residues. Here the CDR3 reads CASSTSAETQYF. CDR3 DNA: TGTGCCAGCAGCACCAGTGCGGAGACCCAGTACTTC.

Notes on this clonotype: The junction shows a germline mismatch at one end, possibly a read error. The chain links TRBV6-2 or TRBV6-3 to TRBJ2-5; TRBD2 aligns across 11 bases. The germline gives CDR1 MNHEY, CDR2 SVGEGT. This CDR3 region has 19 residues. CDR3 DNA: TGTGCCAGCAATTACATCCAACTTGTACTAGCGGGGGACCAAGAGACCCAGTACTTC. Protein product: CASNYIQLVLAGDQETQYF.

In this sample, this clonotype turned up many times. The genes are TRBV12-3 or TRBV12-4 and TRBJ2-1; 8 nucleotides line up with TRBD1. Unmatched junction bases numbered 3, after V lost 2 bases and J lost 3 bases. The CDR3 has 15 amino acids. This chain's CDR3 is CASSLRGTGYNEQFF. The CDR3 DNA is TGTGCCAGCAGTTTACGGGGGACAGGCTACAATGAGCAGTTCTTC.

The chain uses TRBV30 and TRBJ2-7; D gene ambiguous. In germline, CDR1 is GTSNPN, CDR2 SVGIG (reference sequence). The V and J ends lost 2 bases and 2 bases respectively, with 4 bases between them. The CDR3 totals 11 residues. The CDR3 protein is CAWSLTYEQYF. The DNA of the CDR3 is TGTGCCTGGAGTCTAACCTACGAGCAGTACTTC.

The chain is built from TRBV5-4 and TRBJ2-3, with D tentatively TRBD1 or TRBD2 (5 bases each). Trimming took off 4 bases at V and 8 bases at J, with 14 bases between the two ends. Looked up from germline, CDR1 is SGHNT and CDR2 is YYREEE (reference sequence). The CDR3 sequence is 13 residues long. CDR3 nucleotide sequence: TGTGCCAGCAGCGCCACATTCGGGGCTACGCAGTATTTT. Translation: CASSATFGATQYF. The entire variable domain, with the rest obtained from reference TRBV5-4 and TRBJ2-3, is as follows: ETGVTQSPTHLIKTRGQQVTLRCSSQSGHNTVSWYQQALGQGPQFIFQYYREEENGRGNFPPRFSGLQFPNYSSELNVNALELDDSALYLCASSATFGATQYFGPGTRLTVL.

The sample holds many counts of this clonotype. The chain recombines TRBV3-1 with TRBJ1-1; tentative D call: TRBD1 (5 bases). In germline, CDR1 is LGHDT, CDR2 YNNKEL (reference sequence). The CDR3 has 14 amino acids. V lost 1 base and J 6 bases, leaving 12 bases between the germline ends. CDR3 nucleotides: TGTGCCAGCAGCCAAGGGTGGGGGGAGTCTGAAGCTTTCTTT. This translates into CASSQGWGESEAFF.

As concerns this clonotype: A read error may explain this, as a much larger clone is one base away. The gene calls are TRBV7-9 and TRBJ1-6; TRBD1 is a possible D gene (6 bases). CDR1 is SEHNR and CDR2 is FQNEAQ in the germline V gene (reference sequence). This CDR3 has 14 residues. V was clipped by 4 bases and J by 9 bases, with 13 bases between them. This chain's CDR3 is CASSSTGKFSPLHF. The CDR3 DNA reads as TGTGCCAGCAGCTCGACAGGAAAATTTTCACCCCTCCACTTT.

The chain carries TRBV19 and TRBJ1-2, with D unresolved. The V gene lost 5 bases and the J gene lost 7 bases, with 20 bases spanning the gap. Germline assignment: CDR1 LNHDA and CDR2 SQIVND (reference sequence). The CDR3 runs to 15 residues. The CDR3 DNA sequence: TGTGCCAGTAGTTCCTCCCGGCCCCAAGGCAGTGGCTACACCTTC. This gives the protein CASSSSRPQGSGYTF.

This sequence joins TRBV6-2 or TRBV6-3 and TRBJ2-7; 7 nucleotides match TRBD1. CDR1 MNHEY and CDR2 SVGEGT come from the germline V gene. There are 12 residues in the CDR3. V was clipped by 11 bases and J by 5 bases; unmatched bases: 9. DNA of the CDR3: TGTGCCTACCCCCACAGGGGCCACGAGCAGTACGTC. Its protein is CAYPHRGHEQYV.

This clonotype was detected many times. This chain connects TRBV9 to TRBJ2-5, with a weak D call TRBD2 (5 bases). This CDR3 is built from 18 residues. Per the germline V gene, CDR1 is SGDLS and CDR2 is YYNGEE. The V and J ends lost 0 bases and 5 bases respectively, with 23 bases between them. This CDR3 is CASSVGVDGVGRGETQYF. In DNA, the CDR3 is TGTGCCAGCAGCGTAGGTGTCGACGGGGTCGGCCGTGGGGAGACCCAGTACTTC.

Only a few counts were recorded for this clonotype. The rearrangement uses TRBV9 and TRBJ2-5; D gene ambiguous. CDR3 length: 14 amino acids. Trimming took 0 bases from V and 5 from J, leaving 11 bases between them. Germline V gives CDR1 SGDLS, CDR2 YYNGEE. The CDR3 DNA follows: TGTGCCAGCAGCGTAGGAGGCGCCGGGGAGACCCAGTACTTC. This codes for CASSVGGAGETQYF.

Points on this clonotype: A junction end diverges from the germline sequence, so it may reflect a read error. The rearrangement joins TRBV3-1 to TRBJ2-5, with a weak D call TRBD1 (5 bases). Germline V gives CDR1 LGHDT, CDR2 YNNKEL (reference sequence). The CDR3 runs to 14 residues. CDR3 sequence: CASSPWGRQESQYF. CDR3 nucleotide sequence: TGTGCCAGCAGCCCCTGGGGCCGCCAAGAGTCCCAGTACTTC.

The chain uses TRBV29-1 and TRBJ2-5; TRBD2 is a possible D gene (6 bases). The CDR3 has 15 amino acids. The germline V gene has CDR1 SQVTM and CDR2 ANQGSEA. V was shortened by 7 bases and J by 5 bases, with 23 bases between the two germline ends. CDR3: CSAAPGLGGGETQYF. The CDR3 nucleotides read TGCAGCGCTGCTCCGGGACTTGGTGGGGGGGAGACCCAGTACTTC.

As concerns this clonotype: No DNA is shown, since the ends of the CDR3 on it are uncertain; the CDR3 is the one TCRdb lists. The chain is built from TRBV6-2 or TRBV6-3 and TRBJ1-2; TRBD1, the table's D call, lacks a check against the DNA. Germline CDR1 MNHEY, CDR2 SVGEGT. The CDR3 region is 24 residues in length, termini included. The CDR3 loop reads CAGSYSISYNEQFFGPGNHYGYTF.

This clonotype occurred many times. V is TRBV6-2 or TRBV6-3 and J is TRBJ1-5; perhaps TRBD1 as D (6 bases). The CDR3 covers 15 residues. From germline, CDR1 is MNHEY and CDR2 SVGEGT. Trimming stripped 2 bases from V and 2 bases from J, with 10 bases between. CDR3 nucleotides: TGTGCCAGCAGTTACCCGACAGGAGGCAATCAGCCCCAGCATTTT. It specifies CASSYPTGGNQPQHF.

In this sample, this clonotype turned up many times. The chain recombines TRBV2 with TRBJ1-5; D remains ambiguous. The CDR3 runs 12 residues. Germline V CDR1 and CDR2: SNHLY, FYNNEI. Trimming shortened V by 6 bases and J by 1 base, and 4 bases separated the two germline ends. The CDR3 region has the DNA TGTGCCAGCAGCGGAAGCAATCAGCCCCAGCATTTT. This encodes CASSGSNQPQHF.

This clonotype appeared a few times. This sequence joins TRBV2 and TRBJ1-6; TRBD1 agrees at 8 bases. Germline values: CDR1 SNHLY, CDR2 FYNNEI. The J segment lost 2 bases and the V segment lost 10 bases, leaving 4 bases of the junction unmatched. The CDR3 is 14 amino acids. CDR3 nucleotides: TGTGCCATCCGGACAGGGACCTATAATTCACCCCTCCACTTT. Protein: CAIRTGTYNSPLHF.

The chain employs TRBV28 and TRBJ2-7, with D possibly TRBD1 on 7 matching bases. Looked up from germline, CDR1 is MDHEN and CDR2 is SYDVKM. CDR3 length: 15 amino acids. Trimming cost V 3 bases and J 1 base, with 13 bases left between them. The DNA of the CDR3 is TGTGCCAGCAGTTTGGGGGGACAGCGATCCTACGAGCAGTACTTC. It codes for CASSLGGQRSYEQYF.

This chain links TRBV19 with TRBJ2-7; a weak D match, TRBD1 (5 bases). The CDR3 has 16 residues. From germline, CDR1 is LNHDA and CDR2 SQIVND (reference sequence). Trimming cost V 4 bases and J 4 bases, with 20 bases left between them. The DNA for the CDR3 is TGTGCCAGTAGTAAACCTCTCGGGCAGGGTGGTTACGAGCAGTACTTC. As protein: CASSKPLGQGGYEQYF.

On this clonotype: Since a much larger clone is just one base distant, this may be a read error. J is TRBJ2-7 and V is TRBV28; D uncertain. Germline assignment: CDR1 MDHEN and CDR2 SYDVKM. Trimming stripped 4 bases from V and 2 bases from J, with 6 bases between. This CDR3 has 12 amino acids. Written as DNA, the CDR3 is TGTGCCAGCAGTTATAACCCCTACGAGCAGTACTTC. Amino acids: CASSYNPYEQYF.

This clonotype showed up just a few times. The chain is built from TRBV12-5 and TRBJ2-7, with a weak D call TRBD2 (6 bases). CDR1 is LGHNT and CDR2 is FRNRAP in the germline V gene. The CDR3 loop spans 15 amino acids. V lost 2 bases and J lost 3, with 14 bases in between. CDR3 nucleotides: TGTGCTAGTGGTTTGTCGGGGGACCTCCGCTACGAGCAGTACGTC. Its protein product is CASGLSGDLRYEQYV.

This clonotype occurred a few times. This CDR3 is CSANRGAITDTQYF. CDR3 DNA sequence: TGCAGTGCTAATCGGGGGGCCATCACAGATACGCAGTATTTT. The chain joins TRBV20-1 to TRBJ2-3, with a tentative D call TRBD2 (7 bases). Germline V gene lookup returns CDR1 DFQATT and CDR2 SNEGSKA (reference sequence). V lost 4 bases, J lost 2 bases, and 13 bases lay in between. The CDR3 spans 14 residues.